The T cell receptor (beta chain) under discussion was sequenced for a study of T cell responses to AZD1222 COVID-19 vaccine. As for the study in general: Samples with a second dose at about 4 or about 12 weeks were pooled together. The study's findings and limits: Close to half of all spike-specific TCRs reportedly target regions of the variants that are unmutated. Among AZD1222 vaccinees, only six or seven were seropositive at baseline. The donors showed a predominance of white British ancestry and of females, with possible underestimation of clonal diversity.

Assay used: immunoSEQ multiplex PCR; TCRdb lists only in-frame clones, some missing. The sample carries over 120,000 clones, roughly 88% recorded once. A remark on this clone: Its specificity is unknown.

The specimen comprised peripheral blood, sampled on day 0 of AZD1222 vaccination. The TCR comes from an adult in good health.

Written as DNA, the CDR3 is TGCGCCAGCAGTGAAGACGGCTTCTACGAGCAGTACTTC. Encoded protein: CASSEDGFYEQYF. J is TRBJ2-7 and V is TRBV10-2, with D hard to call. V was cut by 3 bases and J by 3 bases, with 9 bases left in between. This CDR3 region has 13 residues. Germline V gene lookup returns CDR1 WSHSY and CDR2 SAAADI.